The clone carrying this T cell receptor beta chain was counted many times. The target antigen is unknown. The length of the CDR3 is 13 residues. V lost 7 bases, J lost 7 bases, and 14 bases lay in between. Germline loops: CDR1 SNHLY, CDR2 FYNNEI. The TCR library protocol was used to attach unique molecular identifiers. These identifiers were attached to individual cDNA molecules. TCRdb analysed the 5' RACE reads with MiXCR anew, one entry per CDR3 protein. This repertoire shows 20,000 to 30,000 distinct CDR3 sequences, 4% to 5% found once; its top ten account for 3.5% to 4.5%. The sample originates from a study of early T cells in non-severe SARS-CoV-2 infection. About the research overall: From unsorted whole blood, bulk RNA was sequenced, and the chains remained unpaired. Study-wide results and limits: There was a bias toward anti-spike CD8 responses in VDJdb matching, which missed private and CD4 specificities.

The material sequenced was whole blood. This sequence originates from an adult who was a healthcare worker with PCR-confirmed SARS-CoV-2 infection or an uninfected control (not recorded which). This chain uses TRBV2 with TRBJ1-5; D perhaps matches TRBD1 (6 bases). In DNA form, the CDR3 reads TGTGCCAGCAACGAAGGGGGGTACCAGCCCCAGCATTTT. This sequence encodes CASNEGGYQPQHF.